This TCR beta chain was identified during a study of blood T cells in healthy people across ages. Regarding the study as a whole: Per million T cells, TCR beta diversity dropped about linearly as age rose.

Combining a sample-barcoded 5' primer with a J-beta primer mix, a second PCR ran for roughly 7 to 11 cycles. Through a template-switch adaptor with 12 random nucleotides, each cDNA molecule received a tag. TCRdb re-called the 5' RACE reads through MiXCR, storing one row per CDR3 protein. The data contain around 1,000,000 distinct CDR3 sequences, roughly 24% of them singletons. This clonotype has a handful of counts. Its antigen remains unknown. Isolation yielded PBMCs, at least 7 million per sample, in every case. This sample was also put to use in a study of T cells of mothers and their children. That paper states: Nobody spotted any persistent microchimeric T cell clones.

This sequence was found in a girl aged 2-9 years in good health. The specimen sequenced was blood.

The CDR3 DNA is TGTGCCAGCAGCCAATTGTTCTCTAGCGGGAGGGGTGAGCAGTTCTTC. Translation gives CASSQLFSSGRGEQFF. V usage is TRBV3-1 and J usage is TRBJ2-1; 12 bases map to TRBD2. This CDR3 region has 16 residues. From germline, CDR1 is LGHDT and CDR2 YNNKEL (reference sequence). Trimming cost V 2 bases and J 9 bases; bases outside gene matches: 8.